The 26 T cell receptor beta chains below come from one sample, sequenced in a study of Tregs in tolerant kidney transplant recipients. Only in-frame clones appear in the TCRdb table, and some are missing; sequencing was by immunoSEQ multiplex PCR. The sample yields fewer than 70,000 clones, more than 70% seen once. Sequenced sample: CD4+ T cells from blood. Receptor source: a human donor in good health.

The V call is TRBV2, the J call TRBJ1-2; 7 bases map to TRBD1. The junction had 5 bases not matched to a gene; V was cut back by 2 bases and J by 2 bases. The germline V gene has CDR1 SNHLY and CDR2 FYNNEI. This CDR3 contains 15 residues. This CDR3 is CASSEWRGPNYGYTF. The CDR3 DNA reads TGTGCCAGCAGTGAATGGAGGGGGCCCAACTATGGCTACACCTTC.

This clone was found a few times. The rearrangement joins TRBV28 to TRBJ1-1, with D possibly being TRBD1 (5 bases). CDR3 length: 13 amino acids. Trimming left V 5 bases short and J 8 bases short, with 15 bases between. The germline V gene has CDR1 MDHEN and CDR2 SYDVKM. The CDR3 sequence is CASSPQGRDEAFF. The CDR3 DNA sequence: TGTGCCAGCAGTCCCCAGGGACGGGACGAAGCTTTCTTT.

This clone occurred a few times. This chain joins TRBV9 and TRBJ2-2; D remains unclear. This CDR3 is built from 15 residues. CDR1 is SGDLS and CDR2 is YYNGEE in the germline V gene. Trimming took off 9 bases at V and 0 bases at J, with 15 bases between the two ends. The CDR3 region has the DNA TGTGCCACCACCCCGGACGCTACGAACACCGGGGAGCTGTTTTTT. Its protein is CATTPDATNTGELFF.

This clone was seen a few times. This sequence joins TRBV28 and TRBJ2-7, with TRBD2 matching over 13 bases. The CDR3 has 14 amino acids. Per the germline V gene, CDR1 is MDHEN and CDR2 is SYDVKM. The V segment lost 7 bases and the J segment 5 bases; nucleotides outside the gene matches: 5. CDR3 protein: CASKTSGRWNEQYF. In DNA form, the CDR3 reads TGTGCCAGCAAGACTAGCGGGAGGTGGAACGAGCAGTACTTC.

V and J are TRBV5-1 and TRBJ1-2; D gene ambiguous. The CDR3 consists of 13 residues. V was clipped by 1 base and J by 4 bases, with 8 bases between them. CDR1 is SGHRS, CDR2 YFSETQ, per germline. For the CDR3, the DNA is TGCGCCAGCAGCTTGAGGGCAGCCTATGGCTACACCTTC. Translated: CASSLRAAYGYTF.

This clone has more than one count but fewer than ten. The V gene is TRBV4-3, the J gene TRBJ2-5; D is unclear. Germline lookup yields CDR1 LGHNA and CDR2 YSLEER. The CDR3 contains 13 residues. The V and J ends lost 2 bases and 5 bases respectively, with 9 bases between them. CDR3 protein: CASSQNPGETQYF. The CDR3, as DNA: TGCGCCAGCAGCCAAAACCCAGGCGAGACCCAGTACTTC.

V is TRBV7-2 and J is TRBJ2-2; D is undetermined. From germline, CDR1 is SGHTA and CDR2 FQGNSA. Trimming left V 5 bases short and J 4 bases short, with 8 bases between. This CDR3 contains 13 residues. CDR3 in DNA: TGTGCCAGCAGCCCCACTCTCACCGGGGAGCTGTTTTTT. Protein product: CASSPTLTGELFF.

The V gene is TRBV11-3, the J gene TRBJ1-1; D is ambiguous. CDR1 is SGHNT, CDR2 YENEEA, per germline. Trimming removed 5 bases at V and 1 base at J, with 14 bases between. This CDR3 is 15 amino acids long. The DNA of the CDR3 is TGTGCCAGCAGCCCATTGGCAGGATCGAACACTGAAGCTTTCTTT. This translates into CASSPLAGSNTEAFF. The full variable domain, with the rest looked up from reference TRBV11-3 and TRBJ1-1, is EAGVVQSPRYKIIEKKQPVAFWCNPISGHNTLYWYLQNLGQGPELLIRYENEEAVDDSQLPKDRFSAERLKGVDSTLKIQPAELGDSAVYLCASSPLAGSNTEAFFGQGTRLTVV.

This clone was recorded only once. Here the CDR3 reads CASSPRDRSAGELFF. CDR3 DNA: TGTGCCAGCAGCCCCCGGGACAGGTCAGCCGGGGAGCTGTTTTTT. The chain is built from TRBV9 and TRBJ2-2, with 8 bases fitting TRBD1. Germline assignment: CDR1 SGDLS and CDR2 YYNGEE. CDR3 size: 15 residues. J gave up 6 bases and V 4 bases, and 8 bases lay outside the gene matches.

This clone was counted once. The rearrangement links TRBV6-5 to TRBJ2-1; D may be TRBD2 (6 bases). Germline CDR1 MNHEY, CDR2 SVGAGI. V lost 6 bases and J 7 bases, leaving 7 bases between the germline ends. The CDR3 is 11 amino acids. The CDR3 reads CASSRGNEQFF. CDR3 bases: TGTGCCAGCAGCCGGGGGAATGAGCAGTTCTTC.

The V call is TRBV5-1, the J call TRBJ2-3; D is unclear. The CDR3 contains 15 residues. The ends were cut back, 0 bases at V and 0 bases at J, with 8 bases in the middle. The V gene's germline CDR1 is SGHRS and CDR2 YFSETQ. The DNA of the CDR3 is TGCGCCAGCAGCTTGGATGGGCTTAGCACAGATACGCAGTATTTT. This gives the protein CASSLDGLSTDTQYF.

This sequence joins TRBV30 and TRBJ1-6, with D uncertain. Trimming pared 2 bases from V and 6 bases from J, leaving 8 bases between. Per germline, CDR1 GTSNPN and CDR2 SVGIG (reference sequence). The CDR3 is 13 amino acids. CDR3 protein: CAWSPPPNSPLHF. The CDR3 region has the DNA TGTGCCTGGAGTCCTCCCCCTAATTCACCCCTCCACTTT.

The CDR3 DNA reads as TGTGCCAGCAGTTTATTCGGGGGTTCGAACACCGGGGAGCTGTTTTTT. Residues: CASSLFGGSNTGELFF. The rearrangement uses TRBV27 and TRBJ2-2; perhaps TRBD2 as D (6 bases). The CDR3 runs to 16 residues. Trimming removed 1 base from V and 0 bases from J, with 9 bases in between. Germline CDR1 reads MNHEY; CDR2 reads SMNVEV (reference sequence).

This chain's CDR3 is CASSYTTGTGLGYTF. CDR3 nucleotide sequence: TGTGCCAGCAGTTACACCACCGGGACAGGGCTGGGCTACACCTTC. V gene TRBV6-5 combines with J gene TRBJ1-2, with 9 bases fitting TRBD1. Germline trimming cut 2 bases from V and 8 bases from J; bases unmatched to any gene: 9. There are 15 residues in the CDR3. Per germline, CDR1 MNHEY and CDR2 SVGAGI.

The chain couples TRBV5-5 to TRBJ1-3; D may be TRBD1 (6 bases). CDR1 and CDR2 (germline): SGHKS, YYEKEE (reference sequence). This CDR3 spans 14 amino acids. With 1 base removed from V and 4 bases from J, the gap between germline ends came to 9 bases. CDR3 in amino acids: CASSLTGPGNTIYF. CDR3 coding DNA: TGTGCCAGCAGCTTGACAGGGCCCGGAAACACCATATATTTT.

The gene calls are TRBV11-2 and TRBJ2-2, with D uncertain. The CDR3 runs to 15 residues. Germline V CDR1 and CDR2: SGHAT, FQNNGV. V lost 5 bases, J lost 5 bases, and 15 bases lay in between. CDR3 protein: CASSRERSSTGELFF. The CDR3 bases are TGTGCCAGCAGCCGTGAAAGGAGTTCTACCGGGGAGCTGTTTTTT.

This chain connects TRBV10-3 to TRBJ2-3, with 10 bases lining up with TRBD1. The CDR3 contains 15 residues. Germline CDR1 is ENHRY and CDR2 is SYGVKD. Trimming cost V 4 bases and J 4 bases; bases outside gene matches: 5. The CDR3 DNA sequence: TGTGCCATCAGTGTGCGACAGGGGGCGGCAGATACGCAGTATTTT. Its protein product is CAISVRQGAADTQYF.

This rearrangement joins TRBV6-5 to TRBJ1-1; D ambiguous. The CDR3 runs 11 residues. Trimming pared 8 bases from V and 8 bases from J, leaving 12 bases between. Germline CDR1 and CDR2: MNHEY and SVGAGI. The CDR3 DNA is TGTGCCAGCGGGAATTGGGAAGAAGCTTTCTTT. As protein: CASGNWEEAFF.

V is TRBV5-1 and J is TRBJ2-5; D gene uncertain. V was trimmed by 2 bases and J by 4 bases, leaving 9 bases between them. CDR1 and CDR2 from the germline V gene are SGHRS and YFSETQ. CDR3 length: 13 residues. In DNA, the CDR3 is TGCGCCAGCAGCTTCGTTACTGGAGAGACCCAGTACTTC. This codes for CASSFVTGETQYF.

DNA of the CDR3: TGTGCCAGCCTCGATCCTAACTATGGCTACACCTTC. This gives the protein CASLDPNYGYTF. The rearrangement links TRBV2 to TRBJ1-2, with D unresolved. The CDR3 is 12 amino acids. The germline CDR1 and CDR2 sequences are SNHLY and FYNNEI. The V end lost 8 bases, the J end lost 0 bases, and 7 bases lay between the germline ends.

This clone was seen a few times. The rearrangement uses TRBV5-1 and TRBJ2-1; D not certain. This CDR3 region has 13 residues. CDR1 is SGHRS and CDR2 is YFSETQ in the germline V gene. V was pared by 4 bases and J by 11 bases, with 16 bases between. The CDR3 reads CASSEPSGAKQFF. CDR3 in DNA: TGCGCCAGCAGCGAACCCTCGGGTGCGAAGCAGTTCTTC.

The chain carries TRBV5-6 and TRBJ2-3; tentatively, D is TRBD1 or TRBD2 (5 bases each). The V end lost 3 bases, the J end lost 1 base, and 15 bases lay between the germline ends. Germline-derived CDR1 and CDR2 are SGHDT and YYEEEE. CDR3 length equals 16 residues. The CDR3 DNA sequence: TGTGCCAGCAGCTGGAAGAAGCAGGGAGGCACAGATACGCAGTATTTT. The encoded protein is CASSWKKQGGTDTQYF.

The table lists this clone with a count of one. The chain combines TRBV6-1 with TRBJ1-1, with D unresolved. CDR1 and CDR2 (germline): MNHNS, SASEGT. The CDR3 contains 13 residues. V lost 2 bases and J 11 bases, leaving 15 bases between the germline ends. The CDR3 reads CASSERWTVGAFF. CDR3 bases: TGTGCCAGCAGTGAAAGGTGGACCGTCGGGGCTTTCTTT.

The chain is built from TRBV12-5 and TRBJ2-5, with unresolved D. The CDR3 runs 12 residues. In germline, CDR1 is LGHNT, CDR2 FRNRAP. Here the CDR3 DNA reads TGTGCGAGTATGGAGAACCAAGAGACCCAGTACTTC. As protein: CASMENQETQYF.

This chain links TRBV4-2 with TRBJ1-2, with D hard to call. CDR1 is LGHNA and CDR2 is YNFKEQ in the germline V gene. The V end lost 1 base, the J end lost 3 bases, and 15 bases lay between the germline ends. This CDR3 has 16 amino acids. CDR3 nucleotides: TGTGCCAGCAGCCAAGCCGTTGCCAGGCCTGACTATGGCTACACCTTC. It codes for CASSQAVARPDYGYTF.

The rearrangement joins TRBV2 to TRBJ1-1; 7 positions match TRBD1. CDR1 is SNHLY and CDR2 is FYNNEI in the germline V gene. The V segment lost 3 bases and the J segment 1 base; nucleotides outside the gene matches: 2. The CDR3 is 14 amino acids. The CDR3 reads CASSEEGANTEAFF. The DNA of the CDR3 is TGTGCCAGCAGTGAGGAGGGGGCGAACACTGAAGCTTTCTTT. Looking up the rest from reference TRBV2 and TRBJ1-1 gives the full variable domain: EPEVTQTPSHQVTQMGQEVILRCVPISNHLYFYWYRQILGQKVEFLVSFYNNEISEKSEIFDDQFSVERPDGSNFTLKIRSTKLEDSAMYFCASSEEGANTEAFFGQGTRLTVV.